A single sample is the source of the 25 T cell receptor beta chains below, sequenced in a study of cytomegalovirus exposure and HLA in healthy donors. Data came from immunoSEQ multiplex PCR; TCRdb stores just in-frame clones and leaves some out. Of about 240,000 clones listed, about 90% are singletons. Source material: PBMCs. The receptors stem from a woman aged 25 to 45 in good health and CMV-seropositive.

The chain recombines TRBV6-6 with TRBJ2-3; 10 nucleotides match TRBD2. This CDR3 is built from 16 residues. V shed 3 bases and J 0 bases; nucleotides not matched to a gene: 3. Germline V lookup: CDR1 MNHNY, CDR2 SVGAGI (reference sequence). The CDR3 DNA follows: TGTGCCAGCAGTTATAAGACTAGCGGGAGCACAGATACGCAGTATTTT. Translation gives CASSYKTSGSTDTQYF.

The chain joins TRBV6-5 to TRBJ1-1; possibly TRBD1 for D (6 bases). Trimming cost V 7 bases and J 0 bases, with 12 bases left between them. Germline V gene data show CDR1 as MNHEY and CDR2 as SVGAGI. This CDR3 has 14 amino acids. This chain's CDR3 is CASKGGAVNTEAFF. CDR3 DNA: TGTGCCAGCAAAGGGGGGGCTGTGAACACTGAAGCTTTCTTT.

This chain connects TRBV7-9 to TRBJ2-1, with a possible D match to TRBD1 (6 bases). The CDR3 is 18 amino acids. Germline-derived CDR1 and CDR2 are SEHNR and FQNEAQ (reference sequence). V was shortened by 5 bases and J by 2 bases, with 22 bases between the two germline ends. DNA of the CDR3: TGTGCCAGCAGCCCAGGGTCGACCGGGACAATGGCCTACAATGAGCAGTTCTTC. Translating gives CASSPGSTGTMAYNEQFF.

The chain has TRBV5-4 and TRBJ2-1, with 14 nucleotides matching TRBD2. CDR1 is SGHNT and CDR2 is YYREEE in the germline V gene (reference sequence). Germline trimming cut 4 bases from V and 8 bases from J; bases unmatched to any gene: 5. The CDR3 totals 15 residues. DNA for the CDR3: TGTGCCAGCAGCCCGACTAGCGGGAGGGCCTATGAGCAGTTCTTC. As protein: CASSPTSGRAYEQFF.

This chain joins TRBV9 and TRBJ2-3; no definite D call. Between the trimmed V and J ends, which lost 3 bases and 5 bases, there was a span of 16 bases. Germline loops: CDR1 SGDLS, CDR2 YYNGEE. This CDR3 has 15 residues. The CDR3 DNA reads as TGTGCCAGCAGCGCAACTGTCAGCCGCGGAGATACGCAGTATTTT. Residues: CASSATVSRGDTQYF.

The V and J genes are TRBV2 and TRBJ2-2; 8 nucleotides align to TRBD1. Germline CDR1 reads SNHLY; CDR2 reads FYNNEI. Losses at the gene ends were 6 bases for V and 6 bases for J; bases not matched to a gene: 6. The CDR3 spans 14 residues. CDR3 DNA sequence: TGTGCCAGCAGCTATGAACAGGGGGCCGGGGAGCTGTTTTTT. This translates into CASSYEQGAGELFF.

The chain carries TRBV10-1 and TRBJ2-1; 14 bases are shared with TRBD2. This CDR3 comprises 17 residues. Germline CDR1 reads WNHNN; CDR2 reads SYGVQD (reference sequence). The V and J ends lost 6 bases and 6 bases, in that order; junction bases with no gene match: 10. The CDR3, as DNA: TGCGCCAGCAGCCTAGGGACTAGCGGGAGTCGCTTCAATGAGCAGTTCTTC. Amino acid sequence: CASSLGTSGSRFNEQFF.

The V and J genes are TRBV27 and TRBJ2-3; 11 nucleotides match TRBD2. The junction had 7 bases not matched to a gene; V was cut back by 6 bases and J by 2 bases. The CDR3 has 16 residues. Germline V lookup: CDR1 MNHEY, CDR2 SMNVEV (reference sequence). The CDR3 reads CASRPGLAAITDTQYF. The CDR3 DNA reads TGTGCCAGCAGACCGGGACTAGCGGCCATCACAGATACGCAGTATTTT.

This chain uses TRBV7-8 with TRBJ2-2; a possible D gene is TRBD2 (5 bases). This CDR3 is 15 amino acids long. V lost 6 bases, J lost 3 bases, and 14 bases lay in between. The V gene's germline CDR1 is SGHVS and CDR2 FQNEAQ. DNA of the CDR3: TGTGCCAGCAGGGAGAGGGAACGGTACACCGGGGAGCTGTTTTTT. The encoded protein is CASRERERYTGELFF. The full variable domain, completed using reference TRBV7-8 and TRBJ2-2, is GAGVSQSPRYKVAKRGQDVALRCDPISGHVSLFWYQQALGQGPEFLTYFQNEAQLDKSGLPSDRFFAERPEGSVSTLKIQRTQQEDSAVYLCASRERERYTGELFFGEGSRLTVL.

The chain employs TRBV27 and TRBJ1-1; TRBD1 agrees at 8 bases. This CDR3 is built from 16 residues. CDR1 MNHEY and CDR2 SMNVEV come from the germline V gene (reference sequence). Germline trimming cut 3 bases from V and 0 bases from J; bases unmatched to any gene: 6. Here the CDR3 DNA reads TGTGCCAGCAGTTTGCTATCGGGACAGGTGAACACTGAAGCTTTCTTT. Protein sequence: CASSLLSGQVNTEAFF.

The genes are TRBV28 and TRBJ2-1; 14 bases agree with TRBD2. The CDR3 loop spans 17 amino acids. Germline trimming cut 8 bases from V and 9 bases from J; bases unmatched to any gene: 15. The germline V gene encodes CDR1 MDHEN and CDR2 SYDVKM. Here the CDR3 reads CASGRLAGGPGTFEQFF. For the CDR3, the DNA is TGTGCCAGCGGTCGACTAGCGGGAGGGCCAGGCACATTTGAGCAGTTCTTC.

This clone showed up just once. The chain recombines TRBV2 with TRBJ2-5; 7 bases agree with TRBD2. Per germline, CDR1 SNHLY and CDR2 FYNNEI. Germline trimming cut 8 bases from V and 0 bases from J; bases unmatched to any gene: 9. The CDR3 consists of 15 residues. CDR3 nucleotides: TGTGCCAGCTACCGCGGGACTACCTACCAAGAGACCCAGTACTTC. Its protein product is CASYRGTTYQETQYF.

This clone was seen a few times. The chain links TRBV11-3 to TRBJ1-1, with TRBD1 matching 8 bases. Unmatched junction bases numbered 5, after V lost 4 bases and J lost 1 base. CDR3 length: 15 residues. Germline CDR1 SGHNT, CDR2 YENEEA. The CDR3 DNA reads as TGTGCCAGCAGCTCGCTAGACAGGGGGAACACTGAAGCTTTCTTT. It yields the protein CASSSLDRGNTEAFF.

The genes are TRBV28 and TRBJ1-3; 8 nucleotides agree with TRBD1. CDR1 and CDR2 from the germline V gene are MDHEN and SYDVKM. The CDR3 loop spans 16 amino acids. V shed 4 bases, J shed 1 base, and the junction held 6 bases outside the gene matches. CDR3 in amino acids: CASSSNDRGSGNTIYF. DNA of the CDR3: TGTGCCAGCAGTTCCAACGACAGGGGTTCTGGAAACACCATATATTTT. The whole variable domain, filled in from reference TRBV28 and TRBJ1-3, reads DVKVTQSSRYLVKRTGEKVFLECVQDMDHENMFWYRQDPGLGLRLIYFSYDVKMKEKGDIPEGYSVSREKKERFSLILESASTNQTSMYLCASSSNDRGSGNTIYFGEGSWLTVV.

The chain uses TRBV19 and TRBJ2-2; perhaps TRBD2 as D (6 bases). Trimming took 3 bases from V and 5 from J, leaving 13 bases between them. The germline gives CDR1 LNHDA, CDR2 SQIVND (reference sequence). CDR3 length equals 15 residues. CDR3 in DNA: TGTGCCAGTAGTATTACCGGGAGTGGTACCGGGGAGCTGTTTTTT. Residues: CASSITGSGTGELFF.

The V call is TRBV19, the J call TRBJ1-3, with D possibly TRBD1 on 6 matching bases. Germline-derived CDR1 and CDR2 are LNHDA and SQIVND (reference sequence). Trimming stripped 6 bases from V and 0 bases from J, with 15 bases between. CDR3 size: 16 residues. The chain's CDR3 is CASRRTEGLSGNTIYF. For the CDR3, the DNA is TGTGCCAGTAGGCGGACAGAGGGTCTCTCTGGAAACACCATATATTTT.

The chain employs TRBV4-1 and TRBJ2-1; TRBD2 aligns across 7 bases. The CDR3 is made up of 17 amino acids. V was clipped by 1 base and J by 10 bases; unmatched bases: 16. CDR1 MGHRA and CDR2 YSYEKL come from the germline V gene. CDR3 in DNA: TGCGCCAGCAGCCAAGGTCCTGCGGGAGTGGTGTTTTGGGAGCAGTTCTTC. This codes for CASSQGPAGVVFWEQFF.

The chain joins TRBV19 to TRBJ1-5; D might be TRBD1 (5 bases). There are 15 residues in the CDR3. The V and J ends lost 8 bases and 0 bases respectively, with 14 bases between them. Germline V gene data show CDR1 as LNHDA and CDR2 as SQIVND (reference sequence). DNA for the CDR3: TGTGCCAGTTCCCCGGAGGGGCATAGCAATCAGCCCCAGCATTTT. Its protein is CASSPEGHSNQPQHF.

The chain links TRBV10-3 to TRBJ2-7; 12 bases map to TRBD2. Germline-derived CDR1 and CDR2 are ENHRY and SYGVKD. This CDR3 is built from 15 residues. The V segment lost 3 bases and the J segment 3 bases; nucleotides outside the gene matches: 3. This CDR3 is CAISERTSGIYEQYF. CDR3 sequence (DNA): TGTGCCATCAGTGAAAGGACTAGCGGGATCTACGAGCAGTACTTC.

The chain is built from TRBV28 and TRBJ2-3, with 7 bases lining up with TRBD2. CDR1 is MDHEN and CDR2 is SYDVKM in the germline V gene. V was pared by 3 bases and J by 3 bases, with 12 bases of the junction left unmatched. CDR3 length: 17 residues. The CDR3 here is CASSFAGRGGRTDTQYF. DNA of the CDR3: TGTGCCAGCAGTTTCGCGGGGAGGGGCGGGAGAACAGATACGCAGTATTTT.

This sequence joins TRBV4-1 and TRBJ1-4, with 8 nucleotides matching TRBD1. After removal of 4 bases from V and 4 bases from J, the junction contained 5 bases not matched to a gene. Germline CDR1 is MGHRA and CDR2 is YSYEKL. The CDR3 extends over 15 amino acids. Here the CDR3 DNA reads TGCGCCAGCAGCCCAACAGGGGGGGGTAATGAAAAACTGTTTTTT. Translation gives CASSPTGGGNEKLFF.

This clone is a singleton in its sample. The rearrangement uses TRBV7-8 and TRBJ1-2; D call uncertain. The CDR3 runs 17 residues. V gave up 2 bases and J gave up 8 bases, with 24 bases separating them. Germline loops: CDR1 SGHVS, CDR2 FQNEAQ. The CDR3 sequence: CASSLSRERPLVRGYTF. CDR3 nucleotide sequence: TGTGCCAGCAGCTTATCCCGGGAACGGCCTTTGGTGCGCGGCTACACCTTC.

V is TRBV27 and J is TRBJ2-7, with 7 bases aligning to TRBD1. Germline trimming cut 5 bases from V and 1 base from J; bases unmatched to any gene: 11. The CDR3 spans 16 residues. The V gene's germline CDR1 is MNHEY and CDR2 SMNVEV (reference sequence). The DNA for the CDR3 is TGTGCCAGCAGTCCCTCTGGGGGACAGACGTCCTACGAGCAGTACTTC. Its protein is CASSPSGGQTSYEQYF.

This chain uses TRBV6-1 with TRBJ1-2; D may be TRBD1 (5 bases). Trimming removed 2 bases from V and 7 bases from J, with 14 bases in between. CDR3 size: 14 residues. In germline, CDR1 is MNHNS, CDR2 SASEGT. Written as DNA, the CDR3 is TGTGCCAGCAGTGAACTTACGACAGCCACTGGCTACACCTTC. This codes for CASSELTTATGYTF.

This clone is a singleton in its sample. V is TRBV25-1 and J is TRBJ1-2, with 9 positions matching TRBD1. Germline V lookup: CDR1 MGHDK, CDR2 SYGVNS. This CDR3 has 15 amino acids. V gave up 5 bases and J gave up 2 bases; unmatched junction bases: 6. This CDR3 is CASSYRDRENYGYTF. The CDR3 region has the DNA TGTGCCAGCAGTTACCGGGACAGGGAGAACTATGGCTACACCTTC.